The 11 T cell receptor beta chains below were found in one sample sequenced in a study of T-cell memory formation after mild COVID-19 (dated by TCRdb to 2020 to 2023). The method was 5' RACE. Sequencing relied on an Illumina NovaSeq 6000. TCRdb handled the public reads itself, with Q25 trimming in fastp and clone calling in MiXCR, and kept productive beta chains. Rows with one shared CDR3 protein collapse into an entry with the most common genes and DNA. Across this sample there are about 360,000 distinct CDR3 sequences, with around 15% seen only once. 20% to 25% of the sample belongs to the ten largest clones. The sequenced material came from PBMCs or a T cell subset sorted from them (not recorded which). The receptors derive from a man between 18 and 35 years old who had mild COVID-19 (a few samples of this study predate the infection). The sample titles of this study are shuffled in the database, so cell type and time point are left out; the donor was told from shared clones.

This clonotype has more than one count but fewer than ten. CDR3 bases: TGTGCCAGCAGTTTAGGGGGTAACCCCAGCACTGAGCAGTTCTTC. It is translated as CASSLGGNPSTEQFF. The rearrangement uses TRBV27 and TRBJ2-1; D is possibly TRBD1 or TRBD2 (5 bases each). Trimming pared 2 bases from V and 9 bases from J, leaving 17 bases between. The germline V gene has CDR1 MNHEY and CDR2 SMNVEV (reference sequence). The CDR3 covers 15 residues.

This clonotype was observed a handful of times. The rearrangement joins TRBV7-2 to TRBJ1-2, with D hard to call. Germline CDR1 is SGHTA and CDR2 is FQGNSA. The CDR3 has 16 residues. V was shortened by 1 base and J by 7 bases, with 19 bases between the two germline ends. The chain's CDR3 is CASSLEVHPPSGGYTF. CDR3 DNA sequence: TGTGCCAGCAGCTTAGAGGTCCATCCGCCATCCGGTGGCTACACCTTC.

The CDR3 DNA follows: TGTGCCAGCAGCTTAGGGTCTCGGGGACAGGTGTCTAGGACCCAGTACTTC. This translates into CASSLGSRGQVSRTQYF. The rearrangement links TRBV7-8 to TRBJ2-5, with 8 bases aligning to TRBD1. The CDR3 is 17 amino acids. The germline V gene encodes CDR1 SGHVS and CDR2 FQNEAQ. With 1 base clipped from V and 7 bases from J, the junction kept 14 bases outside the gene matches.

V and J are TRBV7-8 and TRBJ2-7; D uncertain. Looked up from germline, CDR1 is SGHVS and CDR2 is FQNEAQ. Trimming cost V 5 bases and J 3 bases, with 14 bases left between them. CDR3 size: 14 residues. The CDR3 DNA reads TGTGCCAGCAGCCCAAGGACCGACGGCTACGAGCAGTACGTC. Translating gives CASSPRTDGYEQYV.

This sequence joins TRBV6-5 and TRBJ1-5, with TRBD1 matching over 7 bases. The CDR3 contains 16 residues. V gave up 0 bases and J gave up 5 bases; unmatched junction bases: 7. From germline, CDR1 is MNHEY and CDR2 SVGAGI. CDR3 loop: CASSYSTGELHQPQHF. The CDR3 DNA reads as TGTGCCAGCAGTTACTCAACAGGGGAACTCCATCAGCCCCAGCATTTT.

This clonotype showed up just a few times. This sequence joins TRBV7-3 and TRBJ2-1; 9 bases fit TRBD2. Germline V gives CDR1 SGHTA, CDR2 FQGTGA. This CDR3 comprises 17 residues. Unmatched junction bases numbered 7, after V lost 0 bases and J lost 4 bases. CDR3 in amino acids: CASSLTGVSGGYNEQFF. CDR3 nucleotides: TGTGCCAGCAGCTTAACGGGTGTTAGCGGGGGTTACAATGAGCAGTTCTTC.

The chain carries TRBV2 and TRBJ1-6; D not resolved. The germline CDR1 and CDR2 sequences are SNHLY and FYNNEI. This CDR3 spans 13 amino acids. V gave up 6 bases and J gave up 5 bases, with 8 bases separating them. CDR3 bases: TGTGCCAGCAGGAGAAGCAATAATTCACCCCTCCACTTT. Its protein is CASRRSNNSPLHF.

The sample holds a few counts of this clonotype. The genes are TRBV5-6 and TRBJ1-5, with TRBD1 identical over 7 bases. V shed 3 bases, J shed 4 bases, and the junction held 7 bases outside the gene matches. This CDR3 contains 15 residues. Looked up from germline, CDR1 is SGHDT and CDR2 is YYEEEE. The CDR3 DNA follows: TGTGCCAGCAGCTCACAGGGGCAGGGAAATCAGCCCCAGCATTTT. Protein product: CASSSQGQGNQPQHF.

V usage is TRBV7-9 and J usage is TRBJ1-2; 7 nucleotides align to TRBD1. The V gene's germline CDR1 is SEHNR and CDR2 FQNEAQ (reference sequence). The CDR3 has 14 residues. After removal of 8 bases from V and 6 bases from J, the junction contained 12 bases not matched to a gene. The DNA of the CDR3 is TGTGCCAGCGGACACCCAGGGGGAATCGATGGCTACACCTTC. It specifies CASGHPGGIDGYTF.

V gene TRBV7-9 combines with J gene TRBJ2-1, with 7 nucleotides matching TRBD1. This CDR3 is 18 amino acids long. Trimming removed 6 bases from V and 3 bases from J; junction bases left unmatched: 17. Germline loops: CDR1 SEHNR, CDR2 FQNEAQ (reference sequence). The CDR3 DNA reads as TGTGCCAGCAGTGGCAGGGGGAATCCCCAAAGTCTCTACAATGAGCAGTTCTTC. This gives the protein CASSGRGNPQSLYNEQFF.

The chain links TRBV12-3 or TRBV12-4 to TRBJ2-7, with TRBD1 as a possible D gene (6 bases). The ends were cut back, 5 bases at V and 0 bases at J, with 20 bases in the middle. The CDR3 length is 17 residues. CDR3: CASSRYFRDTYSYEQYV. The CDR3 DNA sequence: TGTGCCAGCAGTCGATACTTCCGGGACACCTACTCCTACGAGCAGTACGTC.